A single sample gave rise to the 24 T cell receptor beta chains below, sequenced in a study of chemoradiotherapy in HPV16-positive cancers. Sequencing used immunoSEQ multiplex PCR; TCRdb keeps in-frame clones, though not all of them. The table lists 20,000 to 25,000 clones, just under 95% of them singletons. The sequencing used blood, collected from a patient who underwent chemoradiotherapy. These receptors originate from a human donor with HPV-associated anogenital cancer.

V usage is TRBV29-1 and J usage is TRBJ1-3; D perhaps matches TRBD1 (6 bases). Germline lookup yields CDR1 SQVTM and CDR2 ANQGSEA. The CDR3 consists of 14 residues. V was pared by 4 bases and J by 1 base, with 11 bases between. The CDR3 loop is CSVVGGQSGNTIYF. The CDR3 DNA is TGCAGCGTTGTTGGGGGGCAATCTGGAAACACCATATATTTT.

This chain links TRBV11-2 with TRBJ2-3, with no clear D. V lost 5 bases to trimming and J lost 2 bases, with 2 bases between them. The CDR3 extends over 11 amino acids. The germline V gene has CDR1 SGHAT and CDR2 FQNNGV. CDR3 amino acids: CASSHTDTQYF. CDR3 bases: TGTGCCAGCAGCCACACAGATACGCAGTATTTT.

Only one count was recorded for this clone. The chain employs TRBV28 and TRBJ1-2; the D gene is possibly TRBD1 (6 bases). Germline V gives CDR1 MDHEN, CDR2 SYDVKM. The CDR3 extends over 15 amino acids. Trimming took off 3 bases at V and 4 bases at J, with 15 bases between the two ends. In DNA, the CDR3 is TGTGCCAGCAGTTTGGATTCAGGGGTTCGCTATGGCTACACCTTC. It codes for CASSLDSGVRYGYTF.

In DNA, the CDR3 is TGTGCCAGCAGCTTAGACGGCAGGGGGCGAGCTTTCTTT. It translates to CASSLDGRGRAFF. V gene TRBV11-1 combines with J gene TRBJ1-1; TRBD1 matches at 8 bases. The CDR3 sequence is 13 residues long. Germline loops: CDR1 SGHAT, CDR2 FQDESV (reference sequence). V was pared by 1 base and J by 10 bases, with 5 bases of the junction left unmatched.

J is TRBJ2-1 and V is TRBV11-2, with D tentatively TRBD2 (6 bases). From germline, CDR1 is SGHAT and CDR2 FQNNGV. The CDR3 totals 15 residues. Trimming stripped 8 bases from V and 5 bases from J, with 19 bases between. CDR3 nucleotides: TGTGCCAGCCAACTTAGCGGACGTACCAACAATGAGCAGTTCTTC. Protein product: CASQLSGRTNNEQFF.

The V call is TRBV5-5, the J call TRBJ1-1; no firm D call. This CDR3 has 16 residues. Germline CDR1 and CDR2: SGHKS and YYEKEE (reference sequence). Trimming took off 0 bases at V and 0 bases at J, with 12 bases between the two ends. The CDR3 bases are TGTGCCAGCAGCTTGGACAGAATAGTCATGAACACTGAAGCTTTCTTT. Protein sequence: CASSLDRIVMNTEAFF.

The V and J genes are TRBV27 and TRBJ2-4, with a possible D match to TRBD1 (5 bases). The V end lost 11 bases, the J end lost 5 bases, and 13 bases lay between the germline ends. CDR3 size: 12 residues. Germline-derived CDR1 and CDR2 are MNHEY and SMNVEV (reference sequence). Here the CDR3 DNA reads TGTGCCGCAGGGCCGACCCAAAACATTCAGTACTTC. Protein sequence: CAAGPTQNIQYF.

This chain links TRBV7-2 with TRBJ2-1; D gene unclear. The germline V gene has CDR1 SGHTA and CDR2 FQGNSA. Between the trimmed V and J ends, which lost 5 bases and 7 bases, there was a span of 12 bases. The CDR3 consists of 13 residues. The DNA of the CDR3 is TGTGCCAGCAGCCCGATACTACGAAATGAGCAGTTCTTC. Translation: CASSPILRNEQFF.

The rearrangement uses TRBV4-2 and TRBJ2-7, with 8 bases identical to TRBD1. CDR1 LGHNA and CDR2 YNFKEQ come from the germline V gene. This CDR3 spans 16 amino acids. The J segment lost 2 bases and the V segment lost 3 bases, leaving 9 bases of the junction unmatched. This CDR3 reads CASSQEPGQAAYEQYF. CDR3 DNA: TGTGCCAGCAGCCAGGAACCGGGACAGGCAGCCTACGAGCAGTACTTC.

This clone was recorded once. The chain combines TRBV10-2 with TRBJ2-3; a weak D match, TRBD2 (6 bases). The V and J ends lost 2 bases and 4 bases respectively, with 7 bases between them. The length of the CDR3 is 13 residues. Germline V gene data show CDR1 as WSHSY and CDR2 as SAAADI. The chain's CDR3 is CASSEGGADTQYF. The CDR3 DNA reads TGCGCCAGCAGTGAGGGCGGGGCAGATACGCAGTATTTT.

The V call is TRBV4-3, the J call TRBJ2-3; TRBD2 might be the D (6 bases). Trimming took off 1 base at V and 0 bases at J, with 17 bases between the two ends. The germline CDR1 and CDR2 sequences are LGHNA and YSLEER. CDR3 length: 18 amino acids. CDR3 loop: CASSQAVPRAGSTDTQYF. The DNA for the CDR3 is TGCGCCAGCAGCCAAGCTGTCCCGAGGGCGGGGAGCACAGATACGCAGTATTTT.

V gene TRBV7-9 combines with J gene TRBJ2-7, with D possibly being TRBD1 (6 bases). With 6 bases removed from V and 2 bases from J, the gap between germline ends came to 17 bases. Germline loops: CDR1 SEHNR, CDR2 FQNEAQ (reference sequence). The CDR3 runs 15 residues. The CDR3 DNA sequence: TGTGCCAGCAGTGGGGGCTTCCTTTCAACCTACGAGCAGTACTTC. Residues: CASSGGFLSTYEQYF. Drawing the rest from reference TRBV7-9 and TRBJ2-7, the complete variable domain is DTGVSQNPRHKITKRGQNVTFRCDPISEHNRLYWYRQTLGQGPEFLTYFQNEAQLEKSRLLSDRFSAERPKGSFSTLEIQRTEQGDSAMYLCASSGGFLSTYEQYFGPGTRLTVT.

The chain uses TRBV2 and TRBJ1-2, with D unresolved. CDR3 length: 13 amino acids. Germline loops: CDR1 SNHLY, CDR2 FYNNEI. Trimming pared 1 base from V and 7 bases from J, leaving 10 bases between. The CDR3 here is CASSEGLSFGYTF. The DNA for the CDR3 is TGTGCCAGCAGTGAAGGTCTAAGTTTTGGCTACACCTTC. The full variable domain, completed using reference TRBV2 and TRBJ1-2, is EPEVTQTPSHQVTQMGQEVILRCVPISNHLYFYWYRQILGQKVEFLVSFYNNEISEKSEIFDDQFSVERPDGSNFTLKIRSTKLEDSAMYFCASSEGLSFGYTFGSGTRLTVV.

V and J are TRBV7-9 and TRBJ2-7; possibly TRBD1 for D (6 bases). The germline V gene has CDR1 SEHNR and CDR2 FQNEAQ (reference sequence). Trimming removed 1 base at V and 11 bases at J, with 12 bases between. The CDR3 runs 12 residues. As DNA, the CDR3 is TGTGCCAGCAGCTTAGGGGGGCGGACTGAGTACTTC. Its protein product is CASSLGGRTEYF.

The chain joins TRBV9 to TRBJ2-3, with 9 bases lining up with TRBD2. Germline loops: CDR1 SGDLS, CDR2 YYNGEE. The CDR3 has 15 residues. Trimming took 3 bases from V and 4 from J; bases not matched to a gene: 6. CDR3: CASSEMAGGADTQYF. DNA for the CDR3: TGTGCCAGCAGCGAGATGGCGGGGGGGGCAGATACGCAGTATTTT. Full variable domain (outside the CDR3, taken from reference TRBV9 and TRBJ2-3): DSGVTQTPKHLITATGQRVTLRCSPRSGDLSVYWYQQSLDQGLQFLIQYYNGEERAKGNILERFSAQQFPDLHSELNLSSLELGDSALYFCASSEMAGGADTQYFGPGTRLTVL.

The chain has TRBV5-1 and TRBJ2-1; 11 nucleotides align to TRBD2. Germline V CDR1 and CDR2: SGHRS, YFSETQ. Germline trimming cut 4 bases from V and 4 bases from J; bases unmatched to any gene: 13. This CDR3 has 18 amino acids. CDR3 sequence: CASSGAMTSGVGYNEQFF. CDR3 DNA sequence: TGCGCCAGCAGCGGGGCAATGACTAGCGGGGTGGGTTACAATGAGCAGTTCTTC. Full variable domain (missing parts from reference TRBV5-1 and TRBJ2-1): KAGVTQTPRYLIKTRGQQVTLSCSPISGHRSVSWYQQTPGQGLQFLFEYFSETQRNKGNFPGRFSGRQFSNSRSEMNVSTLELGDSALYLCASSGAMTSGVGYNEQFFGPGTRLTVL.

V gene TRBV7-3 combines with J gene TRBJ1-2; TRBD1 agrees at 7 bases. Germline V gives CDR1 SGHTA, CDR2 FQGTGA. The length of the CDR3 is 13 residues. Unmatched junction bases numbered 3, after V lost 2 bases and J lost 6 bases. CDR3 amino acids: CASSLGGGDGYTF. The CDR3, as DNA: TGTGCCAGCAGCTTAGGAGGGGGCGATGGCTACACCTTC.

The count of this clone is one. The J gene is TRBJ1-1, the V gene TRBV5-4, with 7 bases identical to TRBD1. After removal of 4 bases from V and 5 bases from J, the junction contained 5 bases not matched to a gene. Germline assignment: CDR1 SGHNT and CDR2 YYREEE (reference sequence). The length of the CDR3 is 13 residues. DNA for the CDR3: TGTGCCAGCAGCCTAAACAGGGGTACTGAAGCTTTCTTT. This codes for CASSLNRGTEAFF.

This CDR3 reads CASKKERHYNEQFF. CDR3 nucleotide sequence: TGTGCCAGCAAAAAGGAGAGGCACTACAATGAGCAGTTCTTC. This chain joins TRBV6-1 and TRBJ2-1; no reliable D call. V was clipped by 7 bases and J by 3 bases, with 13 bases between them. Germline V gene data show CDR1 as MNHNS and CDR2 as SASEGT. This CDR3 has 14 amino acids.

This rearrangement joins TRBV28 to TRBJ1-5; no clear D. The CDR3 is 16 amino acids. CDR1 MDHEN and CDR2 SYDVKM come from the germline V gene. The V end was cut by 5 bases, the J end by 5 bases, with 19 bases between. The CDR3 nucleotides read TGTGCCAGCAGTAGTTCCGCCACTCCCGGCGATCAGCCCCAGCATTTT. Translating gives CASSSSATPGDQPQHF.

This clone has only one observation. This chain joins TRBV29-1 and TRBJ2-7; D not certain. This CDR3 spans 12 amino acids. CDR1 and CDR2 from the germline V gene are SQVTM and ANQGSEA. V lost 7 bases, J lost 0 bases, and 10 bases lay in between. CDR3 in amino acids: CSALYLSYEQYF. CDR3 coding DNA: TGCAGCGCTTTATATCTCTCCTACGAGCAGTACTTC.

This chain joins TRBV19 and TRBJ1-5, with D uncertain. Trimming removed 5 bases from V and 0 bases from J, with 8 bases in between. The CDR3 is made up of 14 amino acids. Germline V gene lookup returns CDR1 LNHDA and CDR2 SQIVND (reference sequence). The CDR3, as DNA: TGTGCCAGTAGTTACGGGCCTAGCAATCAGCCCCAGCATTTT. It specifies CASSYGPSNQPQHF.

The CDR3 DNA follows: TGCGCCAGCAGCTCATCTCGTGGCGGGGGGGCCAGTGAGCAGTTCTTC. Translating gives CASSSSRGGGASEQFF. The chain uses TRBV5-1 and TRBJ2-1; 9 nucleotides match TRBD2. From germline, CDR1 is SGHRS and CDR2 YFSETQ. The CDR3 has 16 amino acids. Germline trimming cut 3 bases from V and 9 bases from J; bases unmatched to any gene: 13.

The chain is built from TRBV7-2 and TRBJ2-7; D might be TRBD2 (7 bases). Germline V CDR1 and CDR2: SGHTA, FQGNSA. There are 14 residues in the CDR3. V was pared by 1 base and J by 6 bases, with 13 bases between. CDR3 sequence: CASSLVAGEGEQYF. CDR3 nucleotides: TGTGCCAGCAGCTTAGTTGCAGGGGAGGGCGAGCAGTACTTC.